Listed below are T cell receptor beta chains from one sample, sequenced in a study of T cell responses to AZD1222 COVID-19 vaccine. TCRdb's copy holds only in-frame clones and misses some; the assay was immunoSEQ multiplex PCR. The data contain tens of thousands of clones, around 80% of them seen just once; the ten biggest clones take up about 46%. The starting material was peripheral blood, obtained 28 days after the second AZD1222 dose. Every receptor here comes from an adult who received the AZD1222 COVID-19 vaccine. CDR3s include the opening cysteine and the closing phenylalanine or tryptophan.

V: TRBV10-3; J: TRBJ2-5; CDR3: CAISGVTGGPRETQYF
V: TRBV5-1; J: TRBJ2-7; CDR3: CASSLAGVGRDYEQYF
V: TRBV28; J: TRBJ2-5; CDR3: CASSPSGGETQYF
V: TRBV28; J: TRBJ2-5; CDR3: CASSLEYQETQYF
V: TRBV7-2; J: TRBJ1-5; CDR3: CASSLQQGVGQPQHF
V: TRBV4-3; J: TRBJ1-2; CDR3: CASSQNEDFPGYTF
V: TRBV11-2; J: TRBJ2-4; CDR3: CASGGQGSKNIQYF
V: TRBV24-1; J: TRBJ2-2; CDR3: CATSDVRVTGELFF
V: TRBV11-3; J: TRBJ2-2; CDR3: CASSPGQGFGGELFF
V: TRBV6-5; J: TRBJ2-2; CDR3: CASRRQRGTGELFF
V: TRBV4-2; J: TRBJ2-3; CDR3: CASTTRQGEGVTDTQYF
V: TRBV30; J: TRBJ1-1; CDR3: CAWSGVGMGTEAFF
V: TRBV27; J: TRBJ1-1; CDR3: CARTSTRGDTEAFF
V: TRBV28; J: TRBJ1-5; CDR3: CASTWLAARVQLGPQHF
V: TRBV27; J: TRBJ2-2; CDR3: CASSFSDRVNTGELFF
V: TRBV28; J: TRBJ2-7; CDR3: CASSLPGPFSYEQYF
V: TRBV28; J: TRBJ2-5; CDR3: CASSLRGLAGGGETQYF
V: TRBV7-3; J: TRBJ2-1; CDR3: CASSLTSGTYNEQFF
V: TRBV15; J: TRBJ2-1; CDR3: CATSRGDSNEQFF
V: TRBV7-2; J: TRBJ1-1; CDR3: CASSLIYAPEAFF
V: TRBV18; J: TRBJ2-1; CDR3: CASSPRGPGTDYNEQFF
V: TRBV6-1; J: TRBJ1-5; CDR3: CASSEGLWVGGQPQHF
V: TRBV28; J: TRBJ2-7; CDR3: CASSLPTGGYEQYF
V: TRBV18; J: TRBJ2-7; CDR3: CASSPLRDRVPYEQYF
V: TRBV10-2; J: TRBJ1-3; CDR3: CASSQSSGGTGNTIYF
V: TRBV6-5; J: TRBJ2-7; CDR3: CASRFGQSYEQYF
V: TRBV5-1; J: TRBJ1-5; CDR3: CASSLLPIGSNQPQHF
V: TRBV4-2; J: TRBJ1-1; CDR3: CASSQGGAYTEAFF
V: TRBV28; J: TRBJ2-2; CDR3: CASSLWSSGRAPGELFF
V: TRBV2; J: TRBJ1-2; CDR3: CASRTGHNYGYTF
V: TRBV20-1; J: TRBJ1-5; CDR3: CSASSWQASQPQHF
V: TRBV28; J: TRBJ2-7; CDR3: CASSSGQGGEQYF
V: TRBV15; J: TRBJ2-2; CDR3: CATSRGSTAVNTGELFF
V: TRBV5-8; J: TRBJ2-6; CDR3: CASWWVSGANVLTF
V: TRBV19; J: TRBJ1-3; CDR3: CASSLLGDSGNTIYF
V: TRBV5-1; J: TRBJ2-3; CDR3: CASSLSGGASTDTQYF
V: TRBV2; J: TRBJ2-7; CDR3: CASRTGYEQYF
V: TRBV5-5; J: TRBJ1-4; CDR3: CASSPGWGYEKLFF